This T cell receptor beta chain was profiled in a study of radiotherapy plus CTLA-4 blockade in lung cancer. The wider study: Among all patients, 15% to 20% showed objective responses, while 30% to 35% had disease control. The study, taken as a whole, reports: Alongside interferon-beta, early blood T cell clone dynamics were reportedly the best predictor of response. Radiotherapy plus ipilimumab was followed by expansion in blood of tumor-derived TCR clones.

The CDR3 is made up of 14 amino acids. Looked up from germline, CDR1 is SEHNR and CDR2 is FQNEAQ (reference sequence). Trimming took off 2 bases at V and 7 bases at J, with 11 bases between the two ends. On this clone: Its antigen is unidentified.

Sequencing used immunoSEQ multiplex PCR; TCRdb keeps in-frame clones, though not all of them. This table holds approximately 100,000 clones, 82% found once. Focal radiation plus CTLA-4 blockade with ipilimumab was given to patients with chemo-refractory metastatic non-small-cell lung cancer. The receptor was isolated from a human donor with non-small cell lung cancer who had a partial response to radiotherapy plus ipilimumab. The chain is built from TRBV7-9 and TRBJ1-4; tentative D call: TRBD1 (6 bases). This material consisted of peripheral blood, taken from a patient treated with radiotherapy plus ipilimumab. This CDR3 is CASSLSQGTEKLFF. DNA of the CDR3: TGTGCCAGCAGCTTAAGTCAGGGGACTGAAAAACTGTTTTTT. Full variable domain (remainder filled in from reference TRBV7-9 and TRBJ1-4): DTGVSQNPRHKITKRGQNVTFRCDPISEHNRLYWYRQTLGQGPEFLTYFQNEAQLEKSRLLSDRFSAERPKGSFSTLEIQRTEQGDSAMYLCASSLSQGTEKLFFGSGTQLSVL.